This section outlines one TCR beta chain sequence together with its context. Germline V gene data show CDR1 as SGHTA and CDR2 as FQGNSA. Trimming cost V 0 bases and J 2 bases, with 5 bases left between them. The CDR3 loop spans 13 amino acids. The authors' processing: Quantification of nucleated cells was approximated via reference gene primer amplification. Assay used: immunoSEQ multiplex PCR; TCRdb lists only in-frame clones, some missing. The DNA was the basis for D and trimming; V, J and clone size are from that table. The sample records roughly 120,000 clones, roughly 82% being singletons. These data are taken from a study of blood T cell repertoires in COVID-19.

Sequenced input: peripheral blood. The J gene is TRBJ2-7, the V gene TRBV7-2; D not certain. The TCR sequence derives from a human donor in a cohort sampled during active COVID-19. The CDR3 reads CASSLAAPYEQYF. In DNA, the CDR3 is TGTGCCAGCAGCTTAGCGGCCCCCTACGAGCAGTACTTC.